The 8 T cell receptor beta chains in this list originate from one sample, sequenced in a study of T cells expressing NK-cell markers. TCRdb re-called the 5' RACE reads; one entry per CDR3 protein, DNA not given. The sample features 400,000 to 450,000 distinct CDR3 sequences, with about 7.3% in its top ten. Material for sequencing was blood T cells: a sorted CD56 or NKG2C T cell subset, CD4+ or CD8+ T cells, or bulk PBMC T cells (not recorded which). These receptors all come from a woman between 18 and 69 years old in good health.

The chain's CDR3 is CASSQEGLARPNQPQHF. V is TRBV4-2 and J is TRBJ1-5. This CDR3 contains 17 residues. Germline CDR1 and CDR2: LGHNA and YNFKEQ.

This chain's CDR3 is CASSIGGQYYNEQFF. The chain uses TRBV19 and TRBJ2-1; checking the TCRdb D call of TRBD1 is not possible without DNA. Germline CDR1 reads LNHDA; CDR2 reads SQIVND (reference sequence). This CDR3 contains 15 residues.

The V and J genes are TRBV18 and TRBJ1-1; TCRdb's D call of TRBD1 is untestable without DNA. Germline assignment: CDR1 KGHSH and CDR2 LQKENI. The CDR3 has 15 amino acids. The CDR3 spells CASSPPKGANTEAFF.

The rearrangement uses TRBV4-2 and TRBJ1-2; TCRdb reports TRBD1, a call that lacks DNA to check it against. The CDR3 consists of 15 residues. CDR1 is LGHNA and CDR2 is YNFKEQ in the germline V gene. CDR3 in amino acids: CASSQVGTELYGYTF.

The chain combines TRBV5-4 with TRBJ2-5; the D gene TCRdb calls, TRBD1, cannot be checked with no DNA. Germline values: CDR1 SGHNT, CDR2 YYREEE (reference sequence). This CDR3 spans 14 amino acids. CDR3 loop: CASSYLWGSETQYF.

The chain links TRBV7-3 to TRBJ2-5. The CDR3 has 15 residues. Germline CDR1 reads SGHTA; CDR2 reads FQGTGA. CDR3 loop: CASSLTGRQKETQYF. Filled out from reference TRBV7-3 and TRBJ2-5, the complete variable domain reads GAGVSQTPSNKVTEKGKYVELRCDPISGHTALYWYRQSLGQGPEFLIYFQGTGAADDSGLPNDRFFAVRPEGSVSTLKIQRTERGDSAVYLCASSLTGRQKETQYFGPGTRLLVL.

The CDR3 is CASSLVENYGYTF. The J gene is TRBJ1-2, the V gene TRBV5-4. This CDR3 has 13 amino acids. Germline values: CDR1 SGHNT, CDR2 YYREEE (reference sequence).

V usage is TRBV6-1 and J usage is TRBJ1-2; as DNA is missing, the TRBD1 call by TCRdb cannot be tested. Per the germline V gene, CDR1 is MNHNS and CDR2 is SASEGT. The CDR3 is made up of 13 amino acids. CDR3: CASSTDRARGYTF.